What follows describes a single TCR beta chain. Its antigen specificity is not known. No base qualities exist here, and no much larger clone lies one base off it. V and J are trimmed by 9 bases and 0 bases, and the gene matches miss 4 bases of the junction. The CDR3 spans 14 residues, from the cysteine through the phenylalanine. Only CDR3 DNA is held: 42 bases, read in frame from base 1. The germline V gene encodes CDR1 SNHLY and CDR2 FYNNEI. The cohort consisted of 666 healthy bone marrow donors. At the time of sampling, every cohort member was nominally healthy, though immune exposures that went unrecorded were likely present. The donor was CMV seropositive and was included in the group of 250 to 350 seropositive cohort members. Each donor provided a peripheral blood sample, and peripheral blood mononuclear cells were used for TCR beta sequencing. The Qiagen DNeasy Blood Extraction Kit was used to extract genomic DNA from the blood cell samples.

This specimen belongs to a study of cytomegalovirus exposure and HLA in healthy donors (dated by TCRdb to 2015 to 2018). Study-wide context: In an earlier analysis of roughly 500 of the donors, under 300 Gb of sequence data and 117 million unique TCR beta sequences from about 179 million T cells were reported. Approximately 300 gigabases of sequencing data and 75 million to 85 million unique TCR sequences made up an early release that covered over 550 HLA-typed donors. Of the 350 to 450 genotyped donors, less than 90% were placed in the genetic ancestry cluster associated with self-reported Caucasian donors. The aim of the study was to test whether cataloging public T cell receptors could identify signatures of past pathogen exposure. The study profiled the T cell repertoires of 666 subjects by immunosequencing and related them to cytomegalovirus serostatus. Along with the approximately 620-subject first cohort, a separate validation cohort of over 90 different subjects was used. High-throughput TCR immunosequencing, statistical association of individual TCRs with disease status, and machine learning were combined to predict cytomegalovirus infection status. A later analysis re-analyzed previously published TCR beta repertoires from 500 to 700 donors and added high-resolution HLA genotyping to study TCR occurrence patterns. Rather than drawing on any new phenotypic data, the later analysis identified candidate immune exposures from TCR beta sequences and the way those sequences occurred across donors. To decide whether each TCR beta V gene segment behaved as functional or pseudogenic, an earlier analysis of some 600 of the donors relied on high-throughput TCR beta sequencing. Donor age, sex, ethnicity and CMV serostatus were compiled together with the repertoire data. A later genetic analysis took genome-wide SNP genotypes for about three fifths of the 666 donors and used that subset as a discovery cohort. Every repertoire in the discovery cohort had been generated on one and the same sequencing platform. HLA typing included class I and class II loci at four-digit resolution. Typing coverage varied by locus: 629-630 donors for A, B, C, DRB1 and DQB1; approximately 560 for DQA1; more than 600 for DPA1; 450 to 480 for DPB1. Because of strong linkage in the cohort, roughly 5 DR-DQ haplotypes were treated as single units for association and clustering. Among about 360 genotyped donors of the cohort, an average of approximately 250,000 unique TCR beta nucleotide sequences were sequenced per donor, 15% to 20% of them non-productive. On the study overall, not on this receptor specifically: Most TCR sequences were observed very rarely across donors, whereas some public TCRs were present in many individuals. A cluster of highly shared sequence variants was judged likely to be a technical artifact of the sequencing pipeline. Specific HLA alleles were associated with 15,000 to 20,000 TCR beta sequences at a false discovery rate of 0.05 in a later analysis. A later genetic analysis reported fewer N-insertions in productive TCRs among donors in an Asian-associated ancestry cluster than the roughly 700-donor mean. This cohort had only TCR beta chains sequenced, and the lack of alpha or paired-chain data limited which features could be detected. The authors suggested that the approach could potentially be generalized to other disease states and immunological phenotypes. A few of the identified cytomegalovirus-associated TCR beta chains were confirmed in vitro to be specific for cytomegalovirus antigens. The study listed 150 to 200 TCR beta chains as associated with cytomegalovirus. In a later genetic analysis, a missense DCLRE1C variant was associated with V-gene and J-gene trimming of TCR beta chains, and the association was replicated in an independent cohort. Strong co-occurrence of HLA alleles, especially DR and DQ, made assigning TCR associations to individual alleles difficult. For the cohort, immune exposure information was limited to CMV serostatus. According to a later analysis, TCR association rates differed among HLA loci, with DRB1 alleles showing the most associated TCRs and HLA-C alleles showing the fewest. Most CMV-associated TCR beta chains appeared to be HLA-restricted in a later analysis, and the HLA associations seemed to be driven largely by CMV exposure. Broadly in line with IMGT annotations, most TCR beta V segments showed up in productive rearrangements about 87% or about 30% of the time in an earlier analysis of under 700 of the donors. HLA typing was unavailable for some donors at each locus, so association tests used only the typed subset. The presence/absence analyses assumed that sequencing depth was roughly uniform across donors, and that assumption may not be true. Compared with equally common non-associated chains, HLA-associated TCR beta chains in a later analysis were more clonally expanded and had lower generation probabilities. Some IMGT-functional V segments, including TRBV6-2 and TRBV6-3, could not be distinguished by the 87-base-pair reads and were therefore excluded. The classifier was reported to diagnose cytomegalovirus status with high specificity and sensitivity in both the original cohort and the validation cohort. A further reported finding was that TCR beta sequences accurately predicted the HLA-A and HLA-B alleles for most subjects in the first cohort. Because counts were too low, roughly 16 rarely observed V segments, including chromosome 9 orphons, were excluded from the earlier analysis of 500 to 700 of the donors. Several of the top co-occurrence clusters appeared to be linked to parvovirus B19, influenza, CMV and Epstein-Barr virus, according to a later analysis. Linkage disequilibrium might explain the correlated functional status among segregating V segments, but an unknown experimental factor could not be excluded.

The library was generated by the immunoSEQ multiplex PCR assay. For the multiplex PCR, a mixture combining 60 forward primers for TCR Vbeta segments and 13 reverse primers for TCR Jbeta segments was used. Amplification of the CDR3 region of rearranged TCR beta genes was performed with a multiplex PCR assay on genomic DNA. On the Illumina HiSeq System, the amplified TCR beta libraries were sequenced as 87-base-pair reads. As for the authors' bioinformatics: A later analysis counted around 72 million unique TCR beta chains across the 700 or so repertoires, and about 10 million of these chains were shared by at least two donors. Raw reads were error-corrected and collapsed into unique sequences with a nearest-neighbor algorithm that merged closely related sequences to remove PCR and sequencing errors. To assign V, D and J gene segments, CDR3 sequences were aligned to IMGT reference sequences. Each retained sequence needed at least a six-nucleotide match to both a V gene segment and a J gene segment. A rearrangement counted as productive if the CDR3 had no stop codons and remained in frame with V and J, and every other rearrangement counted as non-productive. CDR3 was defined by IMGT convention, running from the second conserved V-encoded cysteine to the conserved J-encoded phenylalanine. The earlier analysis of 587 of the donors excluded sequences that lacked an unambiguous match to a single V gene segment. An earlier analysis of fewer than 650 of the donors classified V segments as functional when productive rearrangements were above 56.7% and as segregating when the standard deviation between donors was above 5%. A statistical classification framework was developed to diagnose cytomegalovirus status using the catalog of TCR beta chain sequences. In a later analysis, TCR nucleotide sequences were compared against IMGT/GENE-DB human TR gene sequences so that V and J genes could be assigned. Using the TCRdist pipeline, a later analysis assigned CDR3 sequences along with most-parsimonious VDJ recombination scenarios. In a later analysis, each TCR beta chain was defined by its CDR3 amino acid sequence together with its V-gene family, and reads lacking a unique V-gene family were excluded. As a way to deal with suspected cross-contamination and a sequencing artifact, a later analysis dropped over 550 nucleotide sequences that were highly shared and had low generation probability. In a later analysis, a clonal expansion index for each public chain was calculated from normalized within-repertoire ranks of inferred template counts. Generation probabilities in a later analysis came from a VDJ recombination model fitted to out-of-frame rearrangements, and those results were checked against IGoR. In a later analysis, hypergeometric tests were used to score TCR-TCR, TCR-HLA and TCR-CMV co-occurrence, with a repertoire-size bias correction applied to TCR pairs. To estimate false discovery rates, a later analysis permuted the HLA or CMV assignments 20 times. In a later analysis, co-occurring TCRs were grouped with DBSCAN, and TCRdist sequence similarity was added when clustering was performed within HLA-allele-positive subsets. Co-occurrence clustering excluded repertoires with fewer than 30,000 or more than 120,000 public chains, plus five with anomalous nucleotide sharing. TCRdb re-hosts the immuneACCESS table, in-frame sequences only. Its copies lack some clones; in the studies checked, an unresolved V gene accounts for under half of them, and the cause for the rest is not known. For V, J and clone size, that table is used; D and trimming come from the DNA. This sample has over 150,000 clones in its table, and around 84% of those were observed once. Clones ranked in the top ten supply roughly 5.3% of the sample.

Here the chain combines TRBV2 and TRBJ2-1, with 8 central nucleotides matching TRBD2. Specimen: PBMCs. The receptor comes from a woman in her forties in good health and CMV-seropositive. The nucleotide sequence reads as follows: TGTGCCAGTTGGGGGACTAGCTCCTACAATGAGCAGTTCTTC. Translated, it gives CASWGTSSYNEQFF.